These 10 T cell receptor beta chains were all obtained from the same sample, sequenced in a study of immune cell composition in non-small cell lung cancer. TCRdb's table, derived via immunoSEQ multiplex PCR, lists solely in-frame clones and lacks some. Among roughly 2,500 clones listed, around three quarters were seen once. Sequenced material: lung tumor tissue. The receptors originated from a human donor with non-small cell lung cancer.

This clone was seen a few times. The chain recombines TRBV7-3 with TRBJ2-2; no clear D gene. The CDR3 spans 12 residues. Germline V CDR1 and CDR2: SGHTA, FQGTGA. V shed 3 bases and J shed 7 bases, with 6 bases lying between them. The CDR3 DNA sequence: TGTGCCAGCAGCTTCGGCGGCGGGGAGCTGTTTTTT. This sequence encodes CASSFGGGELFF.

The V gene is TRBV7-9, the J gene TRBJ2-7; D gene uncertain. This CDR3 contains 14 residues. The germline V gene has CDR1 SEHNR and CDR2 FQNEAQ (reference sequence). Trimming left V 4 bases short and J 2 bases short, with 12 bases between. The CDR3, as DNA: TGTGCCAGCAGCTATCCGGGTCCGACCTACGAGCAGTACTTC. Translating it yields CASSYPGPTYEQYF.

In this sample, this clone turned up once. The chain links TRBV28 to TRBJ1-5; D gene ambiguous. Germline V gene lookup returns CDR1 MDHEN and CDR2 SYDVKM. V was shortened by 7 bases and J by 1 base, with 5 bases between the two germline ends. CDR3 size: 12 residues. This CDR3 is CASIGSNQPQHF. The CDR3 nucleotides are TGTGCCAGCATCGGGAGCAATCAGCCCCAGCATTTT. Full variable domain (outside the CDR3, taken from reference TRBV28 and TRBJ1-5): DVKVTQSSRYLVKRTGEKVFLECVQDMDHENMFWYRQDPGLGLRLIYFSYDVKMKEKGDIPEGYSVSREKKERFSLILESASTNQTSMYLCASIGSNQPQHFGDGTRLSIL.

The gene calls are TRBV15 and TRBJ2-1, with D hard to call. CDR3 size: 16 residues. Germline values: CDR1 LNHNV, CDR2 YYDKDF (reference sequence). V was pared by 0 bases and J by 2 bases, with 11 bases between. The CDR3 reads CATSRDPSLPYNEQFF. For the CDR3, the DNA is TGTGCCACCAGCAGAGATCCCAGTCTTCCCTACAATGAGCAGTTCTTC. The full variable domain, in which reference TRBV15 and TRBJ2-1 provide the parts outside the CDR3, is DAMVIQNPRYQVTQFGKPVTLSCSQTLNHNVMYWYQQKSSQAPKLLFHYYDKDFNNEADTPDNFQSRRPNTSFCFLDIRSPGLGDTAMYLCATSRDPSLPYNEQFFGPGTRLTVL.

The V call is TRBV30, the J call TRBJ2-1; 11 bases align to TRBD2. From germline, CDR1 is GTSNPN and CDR2 SVGIG (reference sequence). V dropped 2 bases and J dropped 7; count of bases not matched to a gene: 13. The CDR3 consists of 17 residues. CDR3 amino acids: CAWSIEGSGRAGNEQFF. In DNA form, the CDR3 reads TGTGCCTGGAGTATCGAAGGTAGCGGGAGGGCCGGAAATGAGCAGTTCTTC.

This rearrangement joins TRBV7-2 to TRBJ2-3; D ambiguous. The CDR3 is 13 amino acids. V was cut by 4 bases and J by 4 bases, with 9 bases left in between. The germline gives CDR1 SGHTA, CDR2 FQGNSA. The CDR3 region is CASSSMAADTQYF. The CDR3 bases are TGTGCCAGCAGCTCAATGGCTGCAGATACGCAGTATTTT. Using reference TRBV7-2 and TRBJ2-3 for the parts outside the CDR3, the full variable domain is GAGVSQSPSNKVTEKGKDVELRCDPISGHTALYWYRQSLGQGLEFLIYFQGNSAPDKSGLPSDRFSAERTGGSVSTLTIQRTQQEDSAVYLCASSSMAADTQYFGPGTRLTVL.

The chain joins TRBV29-1 to TRBJ1-2, with 7 bases aligning to TRBD1. V dropped 5 bases and J dropped 5; count of bases not matched to a gene: 5. Per the germline V gene, CDR1 is SQVTM and CDR2 is ANQGSEA. The CDR3 sequence is 12 residues long. The CDR3 region has the DNA TGCAGCGTTCCTGGGACAGCATATGGCTACACCTTC. Translation: CSVPGTAYGYTF.

This clone appeared once. The V gene is TRBV7-9, the J gene TRBJ2-1, with 8 bases fitting TRBD2. Trimming cost V 1 base and J 7 bases; bases outside gene matches: 9. Germline CDR1 SEHNR, CDR2 FQNEAQ (reference sequence). This CDR3 region has 16 residues. This CDR3 reads CASSLVVAGIPNEQFF. CDR3 DNA: TGTGCCAGCAGCTTAGTAGTAGCGGGAATCCCAAATGAGCAGTTCTTC.

V usage is TRBV11-2 and J usage is TRBJ2-1; 8 bases align to TRBD2. This CDR3 comprises 15 residues. Germline V gene lookup returns CDR1 SGHAT and CDR2 FQNNGV. Trimming took 4 bases from V and 3 from J; bases not matched to a gene: 5. The CDR3 sequence is CASSSVAGSYNEQFF. CDR3 DNA: TGTGCCAGCAGCTCAGTAGCGGGGAGCTACAATGAGCAGTTCTTC.

The chain links TRBV7-9 to TRBJ1-1; D perhaps matches TRBD1 (6 bases). Between the trimmed V and J ends, which lost 5 bases and 6 bases, there was a span of 16 bases. Germline V lookup: CDR1 SEHNR, CDR2 FQNEAQ (reference sequence). The CDR3 covers 14 residues. Written as DNA, the CDR3 is TGTGCCAGCAGCGACAGGCGTACCTATGCTGAAGCTTTCTTT. Translating it yields CASSDRRTYAEAFF.